The clone carrying this T cell receptor beta chain has a single count. The CDR3 is 16 residues long. V was trimmed by 0 bases and J by 1 base, leaving 11 bases between them. In germline, CDR1 is SGHVS, CDR2 FNYEAQ. The data are from a study of blood T cell repertoires in COVID-19. Profiling relied on immunoSEQ multiplex PCR, and the TCRdb table lists in-frame clones only, not all of them. The data show 140,000 to 150,000 clones, around four fifths seen once. In assigning cohorts, the study relied on participant-reported clinical history. The recovered donors of Cohort 3 showed two negative PCRs, clearance, or symptom resolution.

The sample was PBMCs or T cells enriched from blood (not recorded which). This receptor was taken from a woman aged 45-65 years who had recovered from COVID-19. J is TRBJ2-3 and V is TRBV7-6, with a tentative D call TRBD2 (6 bases). The CDR3 here is CASSLAVRGGTDTQYF. CDR3 DNA: TGTGCCAGCAGCTTAGCGGTGCGGGGCGGCACAGATACGCAGTATTTT. Supplemented by reference TRBV7-6 and TRBJ2-3, the full variable domain reads GAGVSQSPRYKVTKRGQDVALRCDPISGHVSLYWYRQALGQGPEFLTYFNYEAQQDKSGLPNDRFSAERPEGSISTLTIQRTEQRDSAMYRCASSLAVRGGTDTQYFGPGTRLTVL.